This T cell receptor (beta chain) was observed in a study of CD8 T cells in Susac syndrome (dated by TCRdb to the late 2010s). With respect to the entire study: Among the Susac syndrome patients who were sequenced, clinically active disease was present in six and clinical remission was observed in fewer than 10. Susac syndrome patients were therapy-naive, on corticosteroids (some also receiving IVIg), or on IVIg alone at blood withdrawal. The study used repertoire sequencing to test whether antigen drove CD8+ T cell activation and differentiation in Susac syndrome. The study compared CD8+ T cell repertoire clonality among over 9 healthy donors, around 14 Susac syndrome patients and around 16 multiple sclerosis patients. Overall study outcomes, separate from this receptor: Around 15 and five Susac-specific public clones were found in the total CD8+ and CD8+ TEMRA repertoires, respectively. The number of individuals in the TCR sequencing and HLA analysis was recognized as being relatively small. Clonal expansion was observed in Susac syndrome CD8+ repertoires, with the highest expansion in CD8+ TEMRA cells and greater expansion in clinically active than in remitting patients.

Peripheral blood CD8+ and CD4+ T cells from healthy donors, Susac syndrome patients and multiple sclerosis patients were profiled by high-throughput TCR beta sequencing. Recently defined diagnostic criteria for definite or probable disease were met by the Susac syndrome patients. Bulk CD8+ and CD4+ T cells were purified by magnetic negative isolation, while CD8+ TEMRA cells were enriched using FACS. Blood was collected in EDTA tubes and processed within 24 hours, with PBMCs isolated through density gradient centrifugation. PBMCs destined for TCR sequencing were cryopreserved in liquid nitrogen and later thawed in a 37 °C water bath. The sorted or isolated CD4+, CD8+ and CD8+ TEMRA cells reached a purity of at least 90%. This clonotype has just one count. It lacks a known antigen. Base qualities are not provided; no much larger clone lies one nucleotide away. One read represents weak support. V trim: 1 base; J trim: 0 bases; unmatched bases: 8. From the cysteine up to the phenylalanine, the CDR3 has a length of 18 residues. Only the CDR3 region is kept as DNA, spanning 54 bases read in frame from base 1. Based on the germline V gene, the CDR1 and CDR2 sequences are LGHNA and YSLEER.

RNA was extracted with the RNeasy kit and roughly 0.45 to 1 ug was reverse transcribed using random hexamers. TCR beta CDR3 regions were amplified with the immunoSEQ multiplex PCR assay covering 54 Vbeta and 13 Jbeta segments. PCR amplification bias was corrected by using a synthetic template baseline for primer optimization and computational correction. As for the original processing: Reads were annotated to V, D and J genes according to IMGT and were analyzed with immunoSEQ Analyzer, with only productive sequences retained. To calculate clonality, Shannon entropy was normalized by log2 of the number of productive unique sequences and then subtracted from one. For each patient and control, public and private clones were evaluated within the 100 most prevalent clones. Clones were defined as Susac-specific when absent from the healthy and MS cohorts, from approximately 1,100 published viral clones and from other ImmuneACCESS disease sequences. Clones were called with MiXCR by TCRdb after fastp trimmed the public reads at Q25, and only in-frame beta chains were retained. Entries that share a CDR3 protein sequence are merged under the most common genes and DNA. These V and J calls originate from TCRdb's pipeline instead of the authors' own analysis. The sample yields fewer than 95,000 distinct CDR3 sequences; approximately 96% were counted once. Of the sample, roughly 0.68% falls within the top ten clones.

This receptor chain uses TRBV4-3 and TRBJ2-2, with 7 bases aligning to TRBD1. The receptor comes from a human donor with Susac syndrome. The sequenced sample consisted of CD8+ T cells from PBMCs. Here is the DNA: TGCGCCAGCAGCCAAGGGGTCCGGCAGGGGGCGAACACCGGGGAGCTGTTTTTT. It is translated as CASSQGVRQGANTGELFF.